The T cell receptor beta chain under discussion was sequenced for a study of molecular identifiers for immune sequencing clone quantification. TCRdb recomputed calls from the PCR reads with MiXCR, one row per CDR3 protein. The data hold 88,000 or so distinct CDR3 sequences, with around a fifth observed a single time. Sequencing was done on a sample of naive CD8+ T cells from blood, with Jurkat cell RNA spiked in. Subset specified: FACS-sorted CD8+CD4-CCR7+CD45RA+ naive T cells. This sequence was found in a human donor in good health. Some libraries in this study had Jurkat cell RNA spiked in.

The CDR3 nucleotides read TGTGCTAGTGGGCGGACGAGGGGCTCCTACGAGCAGTACTTC. Translating gives CASGRTRGSYEQYF. The chain recombines TRBV12-5 with TRBJ2-7, with D perhaps assigned TRBD1 or TRBD2 (5 bases each). The CDR3 has 14 residues. The germline V and J ends were trimmed by 6 bases and 0 bases, with 12 bases remaining between them. Germline-derived CDR1 and CDR2 are LGHNT and FRNRAP.